The 27 T cell receptor beta chains below all came from one sample that was sequenced in a study of cytomegalovirus exposure and HLA in healthy donors. The primer mix had 60 Vbeta and 13 Jbeta primers. Sequencing used immunoSEQ multiplex PCR; TCRdb keeps in-frame clones, though not all of them. The sample consists of around 140,000 clones, 80% of them appearing once. Material for sequencing was PBMCs. The receptor set was obtained from a man aged 50 or older in good health and CMV-seronegative.

The chain joins TRBV7-9 to TRBJ1-4; 9 nucleotides match TRBD1. This CDR3 has 17 residues. In germline, CDR1 is SEHNR, CDR2 FQNEAQ (reference sequence). Losses at the gene ends were 5 bases for V and 8 bases for J; bases not matched to a gene: 15. The CDR3 region is CASSPDLLGTGNEKLFF. The CDR3 nucleotides read TGTGCCAGCAGCCCAGATCTTCTCGGGACAGGGAACGAAAAACTGTTTTTT.

The chain uses TRBV29-1 and TRBJ2-4; 7 bases match TRBD2. The CDR3 length is 13 residues. The germline V gene encodes CDR1 SQVTM and CDR2 ANQGSEA. CDR3 DNA: TGCAGAAGGTCGGGGGGAGGTCAAAACATTCAGTACTTC. Translated: CRRSGGGQNIQYF.

The chain combines TRBV4-1 with TRBJ2-5, with 8 positions matching TRBD1. Germline V CDR1 and CDR2: MGHRA, YSYEKL. With V trimmed by 4 bases and J by 5 bases, 3 bases remained unmatched. The CDR3 has 13 residues. The CDR3 spells CASSRDRGETQYF. DNA for the CDR3: TGCGCCAGCAGCCGAGACAGGGGTGAGACCCAGTACTTC.

V and J are TRBV5-1 and TRBJ2-7, with 7 nucleotides matching TRBD2. The CDR3 is 15 residues long. V shed 2 bases, J shed 2 bases, and the junction held 7 bases outside the gene matches. Per the germline V gene, CDR1 is SGHRS and CDR2 is YFSETQ. Written as DNA, the CDR3 is TGCGCCAGCAGCTTCGGTGGCGGGAGACCCTACGAGCAGTACTTC. Its translation is CASSFGGGRPYEQYF.

CDR3 protein: CASSYGPGYGNTIYF. The DNA for the CDR3 is TGTGCCAGCAGTTACGGGCCGGGGTACGGAAACACCATATATTTT. This chain connects TRBV6-5 to TRBJ1-3; no clear D. The CDR3 has 15 residues. Looked up from germline, CDR1 is MNHEY and CDR2 is SVGAGI. Deletions cut 2 bases from V and 4 bases from J, with 12 bases between.

This sequence joins TRBV9 and TRBJ2-2; weak D call: TRBD1 (6 bases). Germline CDR1 reads SGDLS; CDR2 reads YYNGEE. V lost 4 bases, J lost 4 bases, and 14 bases lay in between. The CDR3 contains 15 residues. This CDR3 reads CASSPRDIPTGELFF. DNA of the CDR3: TGTGCCAGCAGCCCCCGGGACATTCCCACCGGGGAGCTGTTTTTT. The entire variable domain, with the rest obtained from reference TRBV9 and TRBJ2-2, is as follows: DSGVTQTPKHLITATGQRVTLRCSPRSGDLSVYWYQQSLDQGLQFLIQYYNGEERAKGNILERFSAQQFPDLHSELNLSSLELGDSALYFCASSPRDIPTGELFFGEGSRLTVL.

The genes are TRBV2 and TRBJ2-2; TRBD1 might be the D (6 bases). V lost 6 bases to trimming and J lost 5 bases, with 10 bases between them. CDR1 and CDR2 from the germline V gene are SNHLY and FYNNEI. The CDR3 sequence is 13 residues long. In DNA form, the CDR3 reads TGTGCCAGCAGGATACAGGGAACCGGGGAGCTGTTTTTT. Amino acid sequence: CASRIQGTGELFF.

The gene calls are TRBV28 and TRBJ2-7; a weak D match, TRBD1 (5 bases). V lost 5 bases to trimming and J lost 0 bases, with 14 bases between them. The germline V gene has CDR1 MDHEN and CDR2 SYDVKM. The CDR3 is made up of 15 amino acids. CDR3 bases: TGTGCCAGCAGTAGACAGCCATCGCCCTCCTACGAGCAGTACTTC. Amino acid sequence: CASSRQPSPSYEQYF.

The chain is built from TRBV7-6 and TRBJ2-7, with D maybe TRBD2 (6 bases). V was cut by 1 base and J by 0 bases, with 13 bases left in between. Germline CDR1 reads SGHVS; CDR2 reads FNYEAQ. The CDR3 is 16 amino acids. DNA of the CDR3: TGTGCCAGCAGCTTAGATAGGGACGGGAGCTCCTACGAGCAGTACTTC. Translation gives CASSLDRDGSSYEQYF.

The chain uses TRBV6-1 and TRBJ2-5; D gene unclear. The CDR3 has 12 residues. Per the germline V gene, CDR1 is MNHNS and CDR2 is SASEGT. Trimming left V 7 bases short and J 8 bases short, with 14 bases between. The CDR3 coding sequence is TGTGCCAGCAAGATGGGCAGCCATACCCAGTACTTC. It codes for CASKMGSHTQYF.

This clone was recorded a few times. The V call is TRBV19, the J call TRBJ2-7; TRBD1 aligns across 8 bases. Trimming removed 4 bases from V and 2 bases from J; junction bases left unmatched: 7. The CDR3 runs 15 residues. Germline assignment: CDR1 LNHDA and CDR2 SQIVND (reference sequence). The chain's CDR3 is CASSTGTGGPYEQYF. The CDR3, as DNA: TGTGCCAGTAGTACCGGGACAGGCGGCCCCTACGAGCAGTACTTC.

The table lists this clone with a count of one. The rearrangement links TRBV29-1 to TRBJ1-1, with D possibly being TRBD1 (5 bases). Trimming stripped 7 bases from V and 0 bases from J, with 6 bases between. The CDR3 has 11 amino acids. CDR1 SQVTM and CDR2 ANQGSEA come from the germline V gene. Here the CDR3 reads CSGRVNTEAFF. CDR3 nucleotide sequence: TGCAGCGGCAGGGTGAACACTGAAGCTTTCTTT.

This clone has only one observation. CDR3 sequence reads: CASSGGTAWDQPQHF. For the CDR3, the DNA is TGTGCCAGCAGCGGCGGGACAGCGTGGGATCAGCCCCAGCATTTT. The gene calls are TRBV6-1 and TRBJ1-5, with 7 bases that match TRBD1. Germline V CDR1 and CDR2: MNHNS, SASEGT. J lost 5 bases, V lost 6 bases, and 10 bases had no gene match. The CDR3 length is 15 residues.

The CDR3 loop reads CASSEALLGRGGQETQYF. As DNA, the CDR3 is TGTGCCAGCAGTGAAGCGCTTCTTGGGCGGGGGGGTCAAGAGACCCAGTACTTC. The rearrangement joins TRBV6-1 to TRBJ2-5; 9 bases fit TRBD2. Trimming took 0 bases from V and 2 from J; bases not matched to a gene: 10. Germline V lookup: CDR1 MNHNS, CDR2 SASEGT. CDR3 size: 18 residues.

This clone was observed a few times. This rearrangement joins TRBV28 to TRBJ1-2; 8 bases are a match to TRBD1. J gave up 7 bases and V 6 bases, and 7 bases lay outside the gene matches. The CDR3 loop spans 13 amino acids. From germline, CDR1 is MDHEN and CDR2 SYDVKM. CDR3 nucleotides: TGTGCCAGCAGGTCGCAGGGGGCGGCTGGCTACACCTTC. Amino acids: CASRSQGAAGYTF.

The V and J genes are TRBV5-1 and TRBJ2-5, with 8 bases aligning to TRBD1. Germline V gives CDR1 SGHRS, CDR2 YFSETQ. The CDR3 has 15 amino acids. The ends lost 0 bases at V and 5 bases at J; junction bases unmatched: 6. CDR3 DNA sequence: TGCGCCAGCAGCTTGGGGCGGACAGGGTCGGAGACCCAGTACTTC. Its protein is CASSLGRTGSETQYF.

This sequence joins TRBV11-2 and TRBJ1-2; no definite D call. The germline V and J ends were trimmed by 5 bases and 8 bases, with 15 bases remaining between them. CDR1 is SGHAT and CDR2 is FQNNGV in the germline V gene. There are 13 residues in the CDR3. The CDR3 bases are TGTGCCAGCAGCGGTACCTCGGCAGGCGGCTACACCTTC. The encoded protein is CASSGTSAGGYTF.

In its sample, this clone was seen a few times. The rearrangement joins TRBV5-8 to TRBJ1-5; D ambiguous. CDR3 length equals 15 residues. The ends were cut back, 0 bases at V and 7 bases at J, with 14 bases in the middle. Per the germline V gene, CDR1 is SGHTS and CDR2 is YDEGEE. CDR3 in amino acids: CASSLANRGNQPQHF. DNA of the CDR3: TGTGCCAGCAGCTTGGCCAATCGGGGAAACCAGCCCCAGCATTTT.

V usage is TRBV6-1 and J usage is TRBJ2-1; D ambiguous. Germline loops: CDR1 MNHNS, CDR2 SASEGT. The ends were cut back, 1 base at V and 7 bases at J, with 5 bases in the middle. The CDR3 length is 12 residues. The CDR3 DNA reads as TGTGCCAGCAGTGAAGTGAGGAATGAGCAGTTCTTC. Its translation: CASSEVRNEQFF.

The chain joins TRBV12-5 to TRBJ1-1, with 10 bases identical to TRBD1. CDR1 LGHNT and CDR2 FRNRAP come from the germline V gene. With 8 bases clipped from V and 4 bases from J, the junction kept 1 base outside the gene matches. The CDR3 runs to 12 residues. Here the CDR3 DNA reads TGTGCTAGTAGGACAGGGGGCACTGAAGCTTTCTTT. It codes for CASRTGGTEAFF. Full variable domain (remainder filled in from reference TRBV12-5 and TRBJ1-1): DARVTQTPRHKVTEMGQEVTMRCQPILGHNTVFWYRQTMMQGLELLAYFRNRAPLDDSGMPKDRFSAEMPDATLATLKIQPSEPRDSAVYFCASRTGGTEAFFGQGTRLTVV.

The CDR3: CASTVLGQGAYEQYF. CDR3 nucleotide sequence: TGTGCCAGCACCGTACTAGGACAGGGGGCCTACGAGCAGTACTTC. This chain uses TRBV5-5 with TRBJ2-7, with TRBD1 identical over 10 bases. From germline, CDR1 is SGHKS and CDR2 YYEKEE (reference sequence). There are 15 residues in the CDR3. The V and J ends lost 6 bases and 2 bases, in that order; junction bases with no gene match: 8.

The genes are TRBV15 and TRBJ2-3; tentative D call: TRBD1 (7 bases). The CDR3 is made up of 15 amino acids. Trimming removed 2 bases from V and 4 bases from J, with 13 bases in between. The germline V gene has CDR1 LNHNV and CDR2 YYDKDF (reference sequence). The CDR3 DNA reads as TGTGCCACCAGCAGACTTACAGGGGAGGCAGATACGCAGTATTTT. Translation: CATSRLTGEADTQYF.

The rearrangement uses TRBV10-1 and TRBJ2-7, with D possibly being TRBD1 (7 bases). CDR3 length: 17 residues. V lost 5 bases, J lost 1 base, and 21 bases lay in between. Germline lookup yields CDR1 WNHNN and CDR2 SYGVQD (reference sequence). The CDR3 nucleotides read TGCGCCAGCAGTCCGGGGCCTGACAGGGCGGGATCCTACGAGCAGTACTTC. Its translation: CASSPGPDRAGSYEQYF.

This clone was counted between two and nine times. The rearrangement joins TRBV7-9 to TRBJ1-5; 8 nucleotides align to TRBD1. The CDR3 covers 17 residues. The germline V gene has CDR1 SEHNR and CDR2 FQNEAQ (reference sequence). J gave up 11 bases and V 2 bases, and 17 bases lay outside the gene matches. CDR3 residues: CASSLSGYGQGPSAQHF. The CDR3 DNA reads TGTGCCAGCAGCTTATCAGGGTACGGACAGGGCCCCTCGGCCCAGCATTTT.

This clone showed up just a few times. The chain links TRBV30 to TRBJ2-3; 7 bases line up with TRBD1. The germline V gene has CDR1 GTSNPN and CDR2 SVGIG (reference sequence). J lost 5 bases, V lost 2 bases, and 13 bases had no gene match. The CDR3 extends over 16 amino acids. The DNA of the CDR3 is TGTGCCTGGAGTTCTATAAAGGGCAGGGGGAAAGATACGCAGTATTTT. The encoded protein is CAWSSIKGRGKDTQYF.

This chain joins TRBV6-6 and TRBJ2-2, with unresolved D. This CDR3 comprises 14 residues. Germline V CDR1 and CDR2: MNHNY, SVGAGI (reference sequence). The ends were cut back, 2 bases at V and 4 bases at J, with 8 bases in the middle. The chain's CDR3 is CASSYGQATGELFF. The CDR3 DNA is TGTGCCAGCAGTTACGGCCAGGCCACCGGGGAGCTGTTTTTT.

This chain connects TRBV27 to TRBJ2-7, with no clear D. Germline assignment: CDR1 MNHEY and CDR2 SMNVEV (reference sequence). V gave up 3 bases and J gave up 4 bases, with 19 bases separating them. CDR3 length: 16 amino acids. The CDR3 DNA reads TGTGCCAGCAGTTTCCGAGGAGCATCCCTCTCGTACGAGCAGTACTTC. It specifies CASSFRGASLSYEQYF.